This entry is about one T cell receptor beta chain. Its antigen is not known. The CDR3 has 14 residues. V lost 0 bases, J lost 6 bases, and 6 bases stayed unmatched. The germline V gene has CDR1 SGDLS and CDR2 YYNGEE. The data are from a study of cytomegalovirus exposure and HLA in healthy donors. Overall study context: Earlier, 150 million to 200 million T cells were analyzed, and some 120 million unique TCR beta sequences were found among them. Study results and caveats: Presence/absence analyses assumed roughly uniform sequencing depth across donors, which may not hold. A missense variant in DCLRE1C was later tied to TCR beta V- and J-gene trimming.

In the PCR, 60 Vbeta and 13 Jbeta primers were used. Assay used: immunoSEQ multiplex PCR; TCRdb lists only in-frame clones, some missing. The table has hundreds of thousands of clones, more than 85% seen once. Sequencing used PBMCs. J is TRBJ2-7 and V is TRBV9; 7 nucleotides match TRBD2. This TCR derives from a woman in her late teens or twenties in good health and CMV-seronegative. The CDR3 region has the DNA TGTGCCAGCAGCGTAGAAGCGACTAGCATCGAGCAGTACTTC. Translating gives CASSVEATSIEQYF.